The entry below gives a single T cell receptor beta chain sequence along with its context. Its antigen is not identified. It was with 60 Vbeta and 13 Jbeta primers that the PCR ran. Repertoires were generated with immunoSEQ multiplex PCR, while TCRdb's copy carries only in-frame clones and drops some. The sample shows roughly 180,000 clones, 75% to 85% of them seen only once. The sample comes from a study of cytomegalovirus exposure and HLA in healthy donors. The CDR3 consists of 14 residues. Between the trimmed V and J ends, which lost 0 bases and 2 bases, there was a span of 7 bases. Germline V gene lookup returns CDR1 MNHEY and CDR2 SVGAGI. Notes on the study in general: Researchers counted around 160 TCR beta chains as cytomegalovirus-associated.

Sequenced sample: PBMCs. The chain links TRBV6-5 to TRBJ1-2, with D uncertain. This TCR derives from a man between 18 and 29 years old in good health and CMV-seronegative. The CDR3 loop reads CASSYSGLNYGYTF. For the CDR3, the DNA is TGTGCCAGCAGTTACTCTGGACTGAACTATGGCTACACCTTC.